What follows is one T cell receptor (beta chain) and its context. Its specificity is unknown. This CDR3 spans 14 amino acids. Deletions cut 3 bases from V and 3 bases from J, with 11 bases between. CDR1 and CDR2 from the germline V gene are MNHEY and SMNVEV (reference sequence). The data stem from a study of cytomegalovirus exposure and HLA in healthy donors. Despite likely unrecorded immune exposures, the donors were nominally healthy at the time of sampling. Study-level points and caveats: The classifier reportedly diagnosed cytomegalovirus status with high specificity and sensitivity. When a later analysis was performed, an Asian-associated ancestry cluster reportedly had fewer N-insertions than the roughly 690-donor mean. TCR beta chain V- and J-gene trimming was linked, in a later analysis, to a missense variant in DCLRE1C.

13 Jbeta primers and 60 Vbeta primers were used for the PCR. Assay: immunoSEQ multiplex PCR; the TCRdb copy retains only in-frame clones and omits some. The sample lists fewer than 250,000 clones, around 90% occurring once. The chain links TRBV27 to TRBJ1-2; possible D gene TRBD1, 5 bases. The sequenced material came from PBMCs. This sequence was found in a boy aged 2 to 10 in good health and CMV-seronegative. This CDR3 is CASSFTGNHYGYTF. The CDR3 DNA reads as TGTGCCAGCAGTTTTACAGGAAATCACTATGGCTACACCTTC.